This T cell receptor (beta chain) comes out of a study of T cells in localized non-small cell lung cancer. The data were produced by immunoSEQ multiplex PCR, yet TCRdb's version contains in-frame clones alone and is incomplete. The table lists about 74,000 clones, approximately 84% of them singletons. The CDR3 extends over 14 amino acids. Germline loops: CDR1 MDHEN, CDR2 SYDVKM. Trimming pared 5 bases from V and 1 base from J, leaving 11 bases between. The material sequenced was peripheral blood, taken before any cancer treatment. This rearrangement joins TRBV28 to TRBJ1-1; weak D call: TRBD1 (6 bases). This clonotype was sampled from a female donor at least 60 years old with stage I lung adenocarcinoma. CDR3 loop: CASSEAGENTEAFF. CDR3 nucleotides: TGTGCCAGCAGTGAGGCAGGGGAGAACACTGAAGCTTTCTTT.